The clone carrying this T cell receptor beta chain was counted many times. The antigen remains undetermined. This sample is drawn from a study of tumor-infiltrating lymphocytes in primary liver carcinoma. Study-level information: Aged between 30 and 69 years, the patients were men and women. The number of productive TCRbeta reads per sample ranged from roughly 3.5 to 8 million and was similar across tissue types.

Study-level findings and limits: Pairs of tumor regions overlapped more than tumor-adjacent and tumor-blood pairs did. Tumor tissue displayed a significantly greater top-250-clone fraction than blood (p = 0.039).

Blood RNA originated from unsorted whole blood, with germline DNA additionally extracted. Synthesis of TCR beta cDNA was carried out from around 540 ng total RNA with a constant-region primer. Modified slightly, ARM-PCR produced TCR beta libraries over three nested multiplex PCR rounds. Both of the initial two PCR rounds ran for around 10 cycles and employed TRBV1-TRBV30 forward primers alongside a C-beta reverse primer. Using its own MiXCR run on the multiplex PCR reads, TCRdb lists one record per CDR3 protein. The sample records about 300,000 distinct CDR3 sequences, approximately 60% being singletons. CDR3 length: 16 residues. V was trimmed by 0 bases and J by 3 bases, leaving 13 bases between them. Germline loops: CDR1 SGHAT, CDR2 FQDESV (reference sequence).

Material: peripheral blood. The V and J genes are TRBV11-1 and TRBJ2-3; D might be TRBD1 (5 bases). The sequence was obtained from a man aged 40-50 years with primary liver carcinoma and hepatitis B virus infection. In nucleotides, the CDR3 is TGTGCCAGCAGCTTAGCGGGGCTTTCTCCTACAGATACGCAGTATTTT. Protein sequence: CASSLAGLSPTDTQYF.